This T cell receptor beta chain appears in the sequencing data of a study of blood T cell repertoires in COVID-19. Study at large: Acute-phase and convalescent COVID-19 samples originated in the United States, Italy and Spain. The cDNA or gDNA used as material had been derived from T cells, B-cell-depleted T cells, or PBMCs.

Authors' processing steps: Researchers report that nucleated cell counts were estimated from reference gene primer amplification. The protocol was immunoSEQ multiplex PCR, while the TCRdb copy is restricted to in-frame clones and leaves out a portion. That table is the source of V, J and clone size, and D and trimming were worked out from the DNA. The sample includes about 140,000 clones, around 86% of them seen just once. Germline trimming cut 6 bases from V and 5 bases from J; bases unmatched to any gene: 3. Germline CDR1 is SNHLY and CDR2 is FYNNEI. The CDR3 runs to 13 residues. This chain connects TRBV2 to TRBJ2-5; 10 bases are a match to TRBD1. Sample: peripheral blood. The receptor was derived from a human donor in a cohort sampled during active COVID-19. Here the CDR3 reads CASRTGGAETQYF. The CDR3, as DNA: TGTGCCAGCAGGACAGGGGGCGCGGAGACCCAGTACTTC.